This entry describes one T cell receptor beta chain. The antigen is not known. The record originates from a study of blood T cells in healthy people across ages. The authors isolated at least 6.5 million PBMCs per sample. The germline V gene encodes CDR1 SNHLY and CDR2 FYNNEI. This CDR3 contains 13 residues. Trimming removed 7 bases from V and 5 bases from J, with 12 bases in between. A second roughly 7 to 12 cycle PCR used barcoded and J-beta primers. Each CDR3 protein is one row after TCRdb ran MiXCR on the 5' RACE reads. The sample comprises 350,000 to 450,000 distinct CDR3 sequences, about 55% of which are singletons, and 51% rests with the top ten. Points from the study as a whole: Age showed a roughly linear inverse relationship with TCR beta diversity per million T cells.

This TCR was sampled from a man in his fifties or sixties in good health. The chain combines TRBV2 with TRBJ2-1; D not certain. The sequenced sample consisted of blood. CDR3 residues: CASNFGRDNEQFF. In nucleotides, the CDR3 is TGTGCCAGCAACTTCGGACGGGACAATGAGCAGTTCTTC.